This passage covers 8 T cell receptor beta chains from one sample sequenced in a study of PD-1 blockade in classical Hodgkin lymphoma. Sequencing used immunoSEQ multiplex PCR; TCRdb keeps in-frame clones, though not all of them. The data hold just under 20,000 clones, with about 88% observed a single time. Time point reported: cycle 4 day 1 (C4D1), after more than five weeks of nivolumab. Relapse after autologous stem cell transplantation occurred in every patient, and brentuximab vedotin exposure varied. The study isolated CD8+ T cells from thawed PBMCs by magnetic negative selection. This specimen consisted of CD8+ T cells from blood, obtained before the fourth cycle of nivolumab. The receptors derive from a human donor with classical Hodgkin lymphoma.

The rearrangement links TRBV30 to TRBJ1-1; TRBD1 matches at 8 bases. Germline loops: CDR1 GTSNPN, CDR2 SVGIG (reference sequence). The CDR3 loop spans 12 amino acids. Trimming at V came to 0 bases and at J to 8 bases, leaving 2 bases not matched to a gene. The CDR3 sequence: CAWSVRTGEAFF. The CDR3 DNA sequence: TGTGCCTGGAGTGTTCGGACAGGGGAAGCTTTCTTT.

This chain uses TRBV10-3 with TRBJ1-5; D unresolved. This CDR3 has 15 amino acids. Germline V gene sequence: CDR1 ENHRY, CDR2 SYGVKD. The V end lost 1 base, the J end lost 0 bases, and 7 bases lay between the germline ends. The CDR3 protein is CAISEFQSSNQPQHF. CDR3 DNA: TGTGCCATCAGTGAGTTCCAATCTAGCAATCAGCCCCAGCATTTT.

The rearrangement joins TRBV28 to TRBJ1-1; perhaps TRBD1 as D (5 bases). CDR1 and CDR2 from the germline V gene are MDHEN and SYDVKM. Trimming stripped 2 bases from V and 0 bases from J, with 10 bases between. The length of the CDR3 is 15 residues. The CDR3 DNA is TGTGCCAGCAGTTTAACAGGCACCCTGAACACTGAAGCTTTCTTT. Its protein product is CASSLTGTLNTEAFF. The whole variable domain, remainder taken from reference TRBV28 and TRBJ1-1, is DVKVTQSSRYLVKRTGEKVFLECVQDMDHENMFWYRQDPGLGLRLIYFSYDVKMKEKGDIPEGYSVSREKKERFSLILESASTNQTSMYLCASSLTGTLNTEAFFGQGTRLTVV.

V usage is TRBV5-6 and J usage is TRBJ2-5, with TRBD2 as a possible D gene (6 bases). Trimming stripped 3 bases from V and 8 bases from J, with 17 bases between. The germline CDR1 and CDR2 sequences are SGHDT and YYEEEE. The CDR3 is 14 amino acids. For the CDR3, the DNA is TGTGCCAGCAGCTCTAGCGTGGTTTTGGTAACCCAGTACTTC. Amino acids: CASSSSVVLVTQYF. Looking up the rest from reference TRBV5-6 and TRBJ2-5 gives the full variable domain: DAGVTQSPTHLIKTRGQQVTLRCSPKSGHDTVSWYQQALGQGPQFIFQYYEEEERQRGNFPDRFSGHQFPNYSSELNVNALLLGDSALYLCASSSSVVLVTQYFGPGTRLLVL.

A single count supports this clone. One end of the junction is discordant with germline, which a read error may explain. The chain is built from TRBV7-9 and TRBJ1-2; a possible D gene is TRBD1 (5 bases). From germline, CDR1 is SEHNR and CDR2 FQNEAQ (reference sequence). The CDR3 consists of 13 residues. CDR3 in DNA: TGTGCCAGCAGTGGCAGGGCTAACCATGGCTACACCTTC. Its translation is CASSGRANHGYTF.

This CDR3 reads CASSPGGVTQYF. CDR3 in DNA: TGTGCCAGCAGCCCCGGGGGCGTGACCCAGTACTTC. V and J are TRBV5-6 and TRBJ2-5, with D perhaps matching TRBD1 or TRBD2 (6 bases each). The length of the CDR3 is 12 residues. CDR1 is SGHDT and CDR2 is YYEEEE in the germline V gene. Trimming took 4 bases from V and 7 from J, leaving 11 bases between them. Combining the CDR3 with reference TRBV5-6 and TRBJ2-5 gives the whole variable domain DAGVTQSPTHLIKTRGQQVTLRCSPKSGHDTVSWYQQALGQGPQFIFQYYEEEERQRGNFPDRFSGHQFPNYSSELNVNALLLGDSALYLCASSPGGVTQYFGPGTRLLVL.

V usage is TRBV9 and J usage is TRBJ2-7; D unclear. With 4 bases removed from V and 4 bases from J, the gap between germline ends came to 15 bases. The CDR3 has 14 amino acids. Germline V CDR1 and CDR2: SGDLS, YYNGEE. The chain's CDR3 is CASSPPPPPYEQYF. As DNA, the CDR3 is TGTGCCAGCAGCCCACCGCCCCCACCATACGAGCAGTACTTC. Full variable domain (outside the CDR3, taken from reference TRBV9 and TRBJ2-7): DSGVTQTPKHLITATGQRVTLRCSPRSGDLSVYWYQQSLDQGLQFLIQYYNGEERAKGNILERFSAQQFPDLHSELNLSSLELGDSALYFCASSPPPPPYEQYFGPGTRLTVT.

The chain links TRBV5-4 to TRBJ2-2; no firm D call. From germline, CDR1 is SGHNT and CDR2 YYREEE (reference sequence). The CDR3 totals 14 residues. Between the trimmed V and J ends, which lost 3 bases and 0 bases, there was a span of 6 bases. The CDR3 spells CASSSDPNTGELFF. The DNA for the CDR3 is TGTGCCAGCAGCTCGGACCCGAACACCGGGGAGCTGTTTTTT. The complete variable domain, with remaining parts taken from reference TRBV5-4 and TRBJ2-2, reads ETGVTQSPTHLIKTRGQQVTLRCSSQSGHNTVSWYQQALGQGPQFIFQYYREEENGRGNFPPRFSGLQFPNYSSELNVNALELDDSALYLCASSSDPNTGELFFGEGSRLTVL.